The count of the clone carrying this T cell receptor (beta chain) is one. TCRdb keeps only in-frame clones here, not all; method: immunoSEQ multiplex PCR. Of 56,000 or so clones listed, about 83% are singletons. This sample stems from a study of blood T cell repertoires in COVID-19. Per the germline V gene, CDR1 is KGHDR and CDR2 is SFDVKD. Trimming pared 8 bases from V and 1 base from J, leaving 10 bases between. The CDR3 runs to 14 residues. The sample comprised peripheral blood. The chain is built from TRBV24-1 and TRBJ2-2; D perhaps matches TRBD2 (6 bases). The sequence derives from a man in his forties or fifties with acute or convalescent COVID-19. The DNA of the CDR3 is TGTGCCACCATGGGACTCCTGAACACCGGGGAGCTGTTTTTT. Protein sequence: CATMGLLNTGELFF.